These 18 T cell receptor beta chains were sequenced from one sample in a study of technical replicates of blood from four donors. Data came from immunoSEQ multiplex PCR; TCRdb stores just in-frame clones and leaves some out. The table records about 82,000 clones, 92% of them present only once. The specimen was T cells isolated from PBMCs. All receptors derive from a human donor in good health.

The V call is TRBV6-6, the J call TRBJ2-7; 10 nucleotides match TRBD2. CDR1 is MNHNY, CDR2 SVGAGI, per germline (reference sequence). The CDR3 is 14 amino acids. Germline trimming cut 6 bases from V and 4 bases from J; bases unmatched to any gene: 6. CDR3 coding DNA: TGTGCCAGCAGCCTAAGCGGGAGGGAATACGAGCAGTACTTC. Translating it yields CASSLSGREYEQYF.

The genes are TRBV6-1 and TRBJ2-5, with 10 bases matching TRBD1. Germline V lookup: CDR1 MNHNS, CDR2 SASEGT. Trimming cost V 8 bases and J 2 bases; bases outside gene matches: 5. The CDR3 is 14 amino acids. CDR3 DNA: TGTGCCAGCGAATGGACAGGGGGGCAAGAGACCCAGTACTTC. Protein product: CASEWTGGQETQYF.

The CDR3 here is CASSQASQNPSYGYTF. CDR3 DNA sequence: TGTGCCAGCAGTCAGGCGTCCCAGAATCCAAGCTATGGCTACACCTTC. The rearrangement uses TRBV28 and TRBJ1-2; no clear D. The CDR3 is made up of 16 amino acids. V lost 5 bases and J 4 bases, leaving 20 bases between the germline ends. CDR1 and CDR2 from the germline V gene are MDHEN and SYDVKM.

The chain has TRBV29-1 and TRBJ1-1; D is undetermined. V shed 4 bases and J shed 3 bases, with 15 bases lying between them. The CDR3 extends over 14 amino acids. Per germline, CDR1 SQVTM and CDR2 ANQGSEA. CDR3 amino acids: CSVAHTGRDTEAFF. The CDR3 DNA sequence: TGCAGCGTTGCTCATACGGGGAGGGACACTGAAGCTTTCTTT.

This sequence joins TRBV15 and TRBJ2-1; possibly TRBD1 for D (6 bases). The CDR3 totals 17 residues. Trimming stripped 4 bases from V and 4 bases from J, with 20 bases between. The germline V gene encodes CDR1 LNHNV and CDR2 YYDKDF (reference sequence). CDR3 sequence: CATSTNREFKIYNEQFF. The CDR3 region has the DNA TGTGCCACCAGCACAAACAGGGAGTTTAAAATTTACAATGAGCAGTTCTTC. Full variable domain (rest looked up from reference TRBV15 and TRBJ2-1): DAMVIQNPRYQVTQFGKPVTLSCSQTLNHNVMYWYQQKSSQAPKLLFHYYDKDFNNEADTPDNFQSRRPNTSFCFLDIRSPGLGDTAMYLCATSTNREFKIYNEQFFGPGTRLTVL.

This clone came up once. The chain has TRBV30 and TRBJ2-2; 12 bases match TRBD2. Unmatched junction bases numbered 10, after V lost 1 base and J lost 7 bases. CDR3 size: 17 residues. Germline lookup yields CDR1 GTSNPN and CDR2 SVGIG (reference sequence). The CDR3 reads CAWSALTSGRGIGELFF. CDR3 sequence (DNA): TGTGCCTGGAGTGCCTTGACTAGCGGGAGAGGTATCGGGGAGCTGTTTTTT. Complete variable domain (other parts from reference TRBV30 and TRBJ2-2): SQTIHQWPATLVQPVGSPLSLECTVEGTSNPNLYWYRQAAGRGLQLLFYSVGIGQISSEVPQNLSASRPQDRQFILSSKKLLLSDSGFYLCAWSALTSGRGIGELFFGEGSRLTVL.

This rearrangement joins TRBV7-9 to TRBJ2-7, with D maybe TRBD1 (6 bases). CDR3 length: 14 amino acids. In germline, CDR1 is SEHNR, CDR2 FQNEAQ (reference sequence). The V end was cut by 5 bases, the J end by 6 bases, with 17 bases between. The CDR3 sequence is CASSPTGTSAEQYF. The CDR3 DNA reads as TGTGCCAGCAGCCCGACCGGGACATCCGCCGAGCAGTACTTC.

The V call is TRBV25-1, the J call TRBJ2-4, with TRBD1 as a possible D gene (6 bases). Trimming removed 2 bases at V and 10 bases at J, with 9 bases between. The CDR3 loop spans 12 amino acids. CDR1 and CDR2 from the germline V gene are MGHDK and SYGVNS. CDR3 DNA: TGTGCCAGCAGTGAACCTCAGGGGATTCAGTACTTC. Residues: CASSEPQGIQYF.

CDR3 nucleotide sequence: TGTGCCAGCAGTTTTTGGGACAGAGGACTAGCGGCCCACAATGAGCAGTTCTTC. Amino acids: CASSFWDRGLAAHNEQFF. The genes are TRBV28 and TRBJ2-1; 10 nucleotides line up with TRBD2. CDR3 length: 18 residues. Losses at the gene ends were 3 bases for V and 5 bases for J; bases not matched to a gene: 13. Germline-derived CDR1 and CDR2 are MDHEN and SYDVKM.

The chain is built from TRBV4-1 and TRBJ2-7; TRBD2 aligns across 7 bases. The J segment lost 5 bases and the V segment lost 0 bases, leaving 10 bases of the junction unmatched. The CDR3 contains 16 residues. Germline V lookup: CDR1 MGHRA, CDR2 YSYEKL. As DNA, the CDR3 is TGCGCCAGCAGCCAAGAAGAGGGACCGGGAGGAGACGAGCAGTACTTC. This encodes CASSQEEGPGGDEQYF.

This chain links TRBV7-9 with TRBJ1-1; 10 nucleotides line up with TRBD1. Germline CDR1 reads SEHNR; CDR2 reads FQNEAQ (reference sequence). CDR3 length: 16 residues. Trimming at V came to 3 bases and at J to 5 bases, leaving 9 bases not matched to a gene. The CDR3 reads CASSLGGQGRWTEAFF. CDR3 coding DNA: TGTGCCAGCAGCTTGGGGGGACAGGGGCGGTGGACTGAAGCTTTCTTT.

The V and J genes are TRBV5-1 and TRBJ1-1, with 8 bases matching TRBD1. Germline values: CDR1 SGHRS, CDR2 YFSETQ. J lost 5 bases, V lost 3 bases, and 12 bases had no gene match. CDR3 size: 16 residues. CDR3 sequence: CASSSTPGTGGTEAFF. Here the CDR3 DNA reads TGCGCCAGCAGCTCCACCCCCGGGACAGGCGGGACTGAAGCTTTCTTT.

The V gene is TRBV4-1, the J gene TRBJ2-1; possible D gene TRBD2, 5 bases. V was pared by 0 bases and J by 6 bases, with 12 bases between. The CDR3 contains 15 residues. Germline CDR1 is MGHRA and CDR2 is YSYEKL. The CDR3 DNA reads TGCGCCAGCAGCCAAGAGCGGGCCCGGAGCAATGAGCAGTTCTTC. Translating it yields CASSQERARSNEQFF.

This chain uses TRBV29-1 with TRBJ2-1, with D tentatively TRBD1 (5 bases). The V end was cut by 3 bases, the J end by 10 bases, with 13 bases between. The CDR3 consists of 12 residues. Germline V lookup: CDR1 SQVTM, CDR2 ANQGSEA. The CDR3 coding sequence is TGCAGCGTTGATAGTGCACAGGCCGAGCAGTTCTTC. This translates into CSVDSAQAEQFF.

CDR3 DNA: TGTGCCAGTAGTGTGCGGATCTCCTACGAGCAGTACTTC. It translates to CASSVRISYEQYF. The chain links TRBV19 to TRBJ2-7, with no clear D. There are 13 residues in the CDR3. The ends were cut back, 5 bases at V and 0 bases at J, with 8 bases in the middle. The germline V gene has CDR1 LNHDA and CDR2 SQIVND (reference sequence).

The J gene is TRBJ1-1, the V gene TRBV10-2; D is perhaps TRBD1 (6 bases). Deletions cut 3 bases from V and 5 bases from J, with 10 bases between. The germline gives CDR1 WSHSY, CDR2 SAAADI. The CDR3 has 13 amino acids. CDR3 amino acids: CASSEGGGTEAFF. CDR3 bases: TGCGCCAGCAGTGAAGGGGGAGGGACTGAAGCTTTCTTT.

Worth noting for this clone: The sample holds other DNA sequences that translate to the same CDR3. This chain uses TRBV9 with TRBJ2-7, with 11 bases lining up with TRBD1. In germline, CDR1 is SGDLS, CDR2 YYNGEE. CDR3 length: 14 residues. V gave up 2 bases and J gave up 2 bases; unmatched junction bases: 0. This chain's CDR3 is CASSVGQGAYEQYF. The CDR3 DNA reads as TGTGCCAGCAGCGTGGGACAGGGGGCCTACGAGCAGTACTTC.

The chain combines TRBV28 with TRBJ1-5, with D unresolved. V dropped 1 base and J dropped 1 base, with 11 bases sitting between them. Per the germline V gene, CDR1 is MDHEN and CDR2 is SYDVKM. This CDR3 is 16 amino acids long. The CDR3 reads CASSLLYVRSNQPQHF. CDR3 sequence (DNA): TGTGCCAGCAGTTTATTATACGTTCGGAGCAATCAGCCCCAGCATTTT.